This T cell receptor (beta chain) appears in the sequencing data of a study of blood T cell repertoires in COVID-19. Whole-study context: Samples taken during acute and convalescent COVID-19 were collected in the United States, Italy and Spain. Nucleic acid was either cDNA or gDNA, and it came from T cells, B-cell-depleted T cells, or PBMCs.

In the original workflow: Reference gene primer amplification in the assay estimated nucleated cell counts. Assay: immunoSEQ multiplex PCR; the TCRdb copy retains only in-frame clones and omits some. From that table come the V and J calls and clone size; the DNA was used to work out D and trimming. The sample has 130,000 or so clones; around 86% are singletons. CDR3 length: 15 residues. Germline-derived CDR1 and CDR2 are LGHNA and YSLEER. With 0 bases removed from V and 7 bases from J, the gap between germline ends came to 15 bases. The rearrangement uses TRBV4-3 and TRBJ2-5; D perhaps matches TRBD1 (5 bases). The source of this sequence is a woman in her fifties or sixties who had recovered from COVID-19. The sample taken for sequencing was peripheral blood. The CDR3, as DNA: TGCGCCAGCAGCCAAGAGTGGCGCCAGGGATTGACCCAGTACTTC. The encoded protein is CASSQEWRQGLTQYF.